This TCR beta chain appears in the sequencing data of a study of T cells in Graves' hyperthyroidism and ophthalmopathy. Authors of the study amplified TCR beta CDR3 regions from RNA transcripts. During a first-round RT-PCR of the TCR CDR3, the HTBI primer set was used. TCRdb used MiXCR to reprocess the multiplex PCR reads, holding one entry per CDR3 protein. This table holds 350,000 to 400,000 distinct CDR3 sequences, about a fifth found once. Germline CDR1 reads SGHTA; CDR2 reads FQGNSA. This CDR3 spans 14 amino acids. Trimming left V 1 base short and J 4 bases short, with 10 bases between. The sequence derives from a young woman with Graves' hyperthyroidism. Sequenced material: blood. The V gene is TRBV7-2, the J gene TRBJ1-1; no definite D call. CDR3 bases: TGTGCCAGCAGCTTAGGGGCCGCGGTCACTGAAGCTTTCTTT. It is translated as CASSLGAAVTEAFF.